This record covers a single T cell receptor (beta chain). Its specificity is unknown. The CDR3 extends over 16 amino acids. Germline V gene data show CDR1 as MDHEN and CDR2 as SYDVKM. Between the trimmed V and J ends, which lost 8 bases and 3 bases, there was a span of 22 bases. These data are taken from a study of cytomegalovirus exposure and HLA in healthy donors. Study-level results: According to a subsequent analysis, TCR clusters from the first cohort were inclined to appear together in the roughly 110 validation repertoires. Reports showed the classifier diagnosing cytomegalovirus status with high specificity and sensitivity. Some public TCRs appeared in many individuals, while most sequences were rare.

The data were produced by immunoSEQ multiplex PCR, yet TCRdb's version contains in-frame clones alone and is incomplete. The top ten hold 1.6% of the sample, which has more than 70,000 clones, about 95% seen once. The source material was PBMCs. The gene calls are TRBV28 and TRBJ1-1; TRBD1 might be the D (5 bases). The TCR comes from a man aged 18 to 29 in good health and CMV-seropositive. The CDR3 protein is CASGNRWGTGDTEAFF. CDR3 coding DNA: TGTGCCAGCGGGAACCGATGGGGGACGGGGGACACTGAAGCTTTCTTT.